This T cell receptor beta chain was obtained from a study of shared clonotypes between healthy human individuals. Germline CDR1 reads MDHEN; CDR2 reads SYDVKM. The CDR3 is made up of 14 amino acids. Trimming removed 6 bases from V and 3 bases from J; junction bases left unmatched: 7. CD45RA-negative memory and CD45RA+ naive subsets were split from the CD4+ cells. Points on this clone: Its antigen remains unknown.

General study findings and limits: Shared clonotypes: approximately 5.3% naive CD4, 3.5% to 4% naive CD8, about 2.2% memory CD4, about 0.4% memory CD8. The authors sampled blood alone, and tissue repertoires likely differ.

Over several immunoSEQ plates, each subset's genomic DNA was distributed in even portions. This table comes from immunoSEQ multiplex PCR, and its TCRdb copy is limited to in-frame clones, with some not included. Among about 1.1 million clones, approximately 80% were seen once, and the ten largest hold 0.55% to 0.7%. V is TRBV28 and J is TRBJ2-7; 8 nucleotides line up with TRBD2. Sequencing input: memory CD4+ T cells from PBMCs. Indicated subset: CD45RA-negative fraction. This receptor was taken from a man between 18 and 35 years old in good health. Some clones in this sample may be carry-over from other donors' samples. CDR3 nucleotides: TGTGCCAGCAGCCCGAGCGGGAGTTTCTACGAGCAGTACTTC. It encodes CASSPSGSFYEQYF.